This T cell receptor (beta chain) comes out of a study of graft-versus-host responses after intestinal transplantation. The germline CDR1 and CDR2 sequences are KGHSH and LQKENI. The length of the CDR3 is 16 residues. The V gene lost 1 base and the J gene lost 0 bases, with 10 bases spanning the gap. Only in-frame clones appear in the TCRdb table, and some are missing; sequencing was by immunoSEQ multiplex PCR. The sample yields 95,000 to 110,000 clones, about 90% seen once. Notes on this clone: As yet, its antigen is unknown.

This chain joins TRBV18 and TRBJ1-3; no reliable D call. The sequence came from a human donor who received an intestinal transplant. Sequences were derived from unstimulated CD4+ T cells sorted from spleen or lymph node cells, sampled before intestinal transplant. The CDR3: CASSPLDLGSGNTIYF. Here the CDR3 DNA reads TGTGCCAGCTCACCACTTGACCTGGGCTCTGGAAACACCATATATTTT.